This record concerns one T cell receptor (beta chain) sequence. The V gene's germline CDR1 is SEHNR and CDR2 FQNEAQ (reference sequence). V gave up 5 bases and J gave up 6 bases, with 11 bases separating them. CDR3 length: 14 residues. This entry comes from a study of cytomegalovirus exposure and HLA in healthy donors. The primer mix had 60 Vbeta and 13 Jbeta primers. Sequencing was performed with immunoSEQ multiplex PCR; in TCRdb, only in-frame clones are kept and a portion is missing. The table shows 120,000 or so clones, with about 80% occurring only once. Sequencing used PBMCs. The source is a man between 18 and 35 years old in good health and CMV-seronegative. V and J are TRBV7-9 and TRBJ1-6, with D possibly TRBD1 on 5 matching bases. The CDR3 reads CASSLNQGNSPLHF. The CDR3 region has the DNA TGTGCCAGCAGCCTCAACCAGGGTAATTCACCCCTCCACTTT.